What follows are 5 T cell receptor beta chains derived from one specimen sequenced in a study of cytomegalovirus exposure and HLA in healthy donors. This table comes from immunoSEQ multiplex PCR, and its TCRdb copy is limited to in-frame clones, with some not included. Counted here are some 170,000 clones, 75% to 90% occurring once; the ten biggest clones make up 2% to 2.5%. Sequencing was done on a sample of PBMCs. Receptors were obtained from a woman aged 18-30 years in good health and CMV-seronegative.

V usage is TRBV7-2 and J usage is TRBJ2-3; unclear D gene. The germline V gene encodes CDR1 SGHTA and CDR2 FQGNSA. The V end lost 5 bases, the J end lost 5 bases, and 8 bases lay between the germline ends. The CDR3 extends over 12 amino acids. CDR3 region: CASSPFGDTQYF. The CDR3 DNA follows: TGTGCCAGCAGCCCTTTCGGAGATACGCAGTATTTT.

The V and J genes are TRBV11-1 and TRBJ2-7, with 9 bases aligning to TRBD1. The V segment lost 5 bases and the J segment 2 bases; nucleotides outside the gene matches: 10. CDR1 is SGHAT, CDR2 FQDESV, per germline (reference sequence). This CDR3 is 16 amino acids long. CDR3 coding DNA: TGTGCCAGCAGCCCCCGGACAGGGGACGCCCCCTACGAGCAGTACTTC. This gives the protein CASSPRTGDAPYEQYF. Using reference TRBV11-1 and TRBJ2-7 for the parts outside the CDR3, the full variable domain is EAEVAQSPRYKITEKSQAVAFWCDPISGHATLYWYRQILGQGPELLVQFQDESVVDDSQLPKDRFSAERLKGVDSTLKIQPAELGDSAMYLCASSPRTGDAPYEQYFGPGTRLTVT.

V usage is TRBV9 and J usage is TRBJ2-3; D unclear. The V gene lost 0 bases and the J gene lost 0 bases, with 14 bases spanning the gap. The CDR3 length is 17 residues. Germline values: CDR1 SGDLS, CDR2 YYNGEE. CDR3 bases: TGTGCCAGCAGCGTAGGGGCAACGTTTGTCAGCACAGATACGCAGTATTTT. It yields the protein CASSVGATFVSTDTQYF. Full variable domain (rest looked up from reference TRBV9 and TRBJ2-3): DSGVTQTPKHLITATGQRVTLRCSPRSGDLSVYWYQQSLDQGLQFLIQYYNGEERAKGNILERFSAQQFPDLHSELNLSSLELGDSALYFCASSVGATFVSTDTQYFGPGTRLTVL.

This chain connects TRBV7-8 to TRBJ2-7; 8 bases are a match to TRBD2. This CDR3 is built from 14 residues. Germline CDR1 SGHVS, CDR2 FQNEAQ. V lost 3 bases to trimming and J lost 2 bases; unmatched junction nucleotides: 3. The CDR3 spells CASSLGLVTYEQYF. DNA of the CDR3: TGTGCCAGCAGCTTGGGACTAGTAACCTACGAGCAGTACTTC.

This chain links TRBV6-5 with TRBJ2-1; 9 positions match TRBD2. Germline trimming cut 0 bases from V and 9 bases from J; bases unmatched to any gene: 6. This CDR3 comprises 15 residues. CDR1 and CDR2 from the germline V gene are MNHEY and SVGAGI. Written as DNA, the CDR3 is TGTGCCAGCAGTTACTCGGTAGCGGGAGTGCTTGAGCAGTTCTTC. This translates into CASSYSVAGVLEQFF.